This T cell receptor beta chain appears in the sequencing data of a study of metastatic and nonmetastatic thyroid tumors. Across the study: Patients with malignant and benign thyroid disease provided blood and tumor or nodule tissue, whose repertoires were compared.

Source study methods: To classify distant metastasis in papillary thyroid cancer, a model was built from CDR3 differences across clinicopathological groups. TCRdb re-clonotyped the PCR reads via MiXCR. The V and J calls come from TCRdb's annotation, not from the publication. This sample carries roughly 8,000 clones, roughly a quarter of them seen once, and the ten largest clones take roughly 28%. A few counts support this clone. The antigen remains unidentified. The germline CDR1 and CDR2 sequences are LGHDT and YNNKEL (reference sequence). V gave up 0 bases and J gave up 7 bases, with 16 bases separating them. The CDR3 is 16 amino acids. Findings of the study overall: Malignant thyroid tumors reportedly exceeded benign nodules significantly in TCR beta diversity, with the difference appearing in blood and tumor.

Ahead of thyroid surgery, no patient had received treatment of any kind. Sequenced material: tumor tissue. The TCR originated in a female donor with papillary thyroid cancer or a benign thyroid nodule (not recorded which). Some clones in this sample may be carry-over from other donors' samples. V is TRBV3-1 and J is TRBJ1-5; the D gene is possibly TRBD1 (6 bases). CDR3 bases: TGTGCCAGCAGCCAAGATCCCCCGGGGGCTGAACAGCCCCAGCATTTT. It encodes CASSQDPPGAEQPQHF.